The next 13 T cell receptor beta chains were all read from a single sample in a study of T cell responses to AZD1222 COVID-19 vaccine. TCRdb keeps only in-frame clones here, not all; method: immunoSEQ multiplex PCR. The table includes about 150,000 clones, around 89% detected once. Source: peripheral blood, taken on day 0 of AZD1222 vaccination. The receptor source for this set is an adult in good health.

This clone was seen just once. The chain carries TRBV5-4 and TRBJ1-4; D not certain. The germline V gene encodes CDR1 SGHNT and CDR2 YYREEE (reference sequence). CDR3 length: 13 amino acids. V lost 6 bases to trimming and J lost 6 bases, with 12 bases between them. CDR3 region: CASNRQGDEKLFF. The CDR3 nucleotides are TGTGCCAGCAACCGGCAAGGTGATGAAAAACTGTTTTTT.

The J gene is TRBJ1-1, the V gene TRBV29-1, with TRBD1 as a possible D gene (6 bases). CDR1 is SQVTM, CDR2 ANQGSEA, per germline. The CDR3 has 18 residues. V shed 6 bases and J shed 0 bases, with 26 bases lying between them. CDR3: CSVVRIRGGVSMNTEAFF. CDR3 DNA sequence: TGCAGCGTCGTCCGAATACGTGGGGGCGTCTCCATGAACACTGAAGCTTTCTTT. The full variable domain, its missing parts supplied by reference TRBV29-1 and TRBJ1-1, is SAVISQKPSRDICQRGTSLTIQCQVDSQVTMMFWYRQQPGQSLTLIATANQGSEATYESGFVIDKFPISRPNLTFSTLTVSNMSPEDSSIYLCSVVRIRGGVSMNTEAFFGQGTRLTVV.

The chain employs TRBV10-3 and TRBJ2-3; 8 bases agree with TRBD2. Germline CDR1 and CDR2: ENHRY and SYGVKD. Trimming removed 4 bases from V and 6 bases from J; junction bases left unmatched: 6. This CDR3 is 14 amino acids long. CDR3 region: CAISGTAGADTQYF. The CDR3 region has the DNA TGTGCCATCAGTGGTACAGCGGGAGCGGATACGCAGTATTTT.

There are a few counts of this clone. V gene TRBV6-5 combines with J gene TRBJ2-1, with TRBD1 identical over 7 bases. Trimming removed 4 bases from V and 4 bases from J; junction bases left unmatched: 4. This CDR3 is built from 14 residues. CDR1 is MNHEY and CDR2 is SVGAGI in the germline V gene. The CDR3 is CASSSGQRYNEQFF. The CDR3 bases are TGTGCCAGCAGTTCGGGACAGAGGTACAATGAGCAGTTCTTC.

The V and J genes are TRBV19 and TRBJ1-2; D perhaps matches TRBD1 (5 bases). Per the germline V gene, CDR1 is LNHDA and CDR2 is SQIVND (reference sequence). This CDR3 comprises 13 residues. The V end lost 5 bases, the J end lost 2 bases, and 9 bases lay between the germline ends. The CDR3 coding sequence is TGTGCCAGTAGTCCCCGGGACAACTATGGCTACACCTTC. Its protein is CASSPRDNYGYTF.

The V gene is TRBV28, the J gene TRBJ1-2, with D unclear. The CDR3 runs to 12 residues. Per germline, CDR1 MDHEN and CDR2 SYDVKM. V was cut by 3 bases and J by 6 bases, with 8 bases left in between. This CDR3 reads CASSLSLHGYTF. CDR3 coding DNA: TGTGCCAGCAGTTTGTCGTTACATGGCTACACCTTC.

The chain links TRBV7-9 to TRBJ2-5; 11 nucleotides match TRBD2. J was trimmed by 5 bases and V by 2 bases; bases with no gene match: 4. The CDR3 sequence is 15 residues long. The germline V gene has CDR1 SEHNR and CDR2 FQNEAQ (reference sequence). CDR3 nucleotides: TGTGCCAGCAGCTTATATAGCGGGAGGGGGGAGACCCAGTACTTC. This gives the protein CASSLYSGRGETQYF.

The V gene is TRBV21-1, the J gene TRBJ1-2. TRBV21-1 is a known pseudogene. The CDR3 loop spans 15 amino acids. The DNA of the CDR3 is TGTGCCAGCAGCTCCTATACAGCGACTAACTATGGCTACACCTTC. Translating gives CASSSYTATNYGYTF.

The chain links TRBV20-1 to TRBJ2-3; D is unclear. The CDR3 is 13 residues long. Per germline, CDR1 DFQATT and CDR2 SNEGSKA (reference sequence). The V gene lost 3 bases and the J gene lost 0 bases, with 7 bases spanning the gap. Written as DNA, the CDR3 is TGCAGTGCTAGTTTGGTGAGCACAGATACGCAGTATTTT. Translated: CSASLVSTDTQYF.

In the case of this clone: The identical CDR3 is also encoded by other nucleotide sequences in the sample. This chain uses TRBV6-5 with TRBJ1-1, with D possibly being TRBD1 (5 bases). The V gene's germline CDR1 is MNHEY and CDR2 SVGAGI. The CDR3 is 14 amino acids. With 0 bases removed from V and 4 bases from J, the gap between germline ends came to 9 bases. CDR3 DNA: TGTGCCAGCAGTTACTCGAAGGGGCGCACTGAAGCTTTCTTT. This sequence encodes CASSYSKGRTEAFF.

Concerning this clone itself: Additional DNA sequences in this sample encode the identical CDR3. The V gene is TRBV12-3 or TRBV12-4, the J gene TRBJ1-1; tentatively, D is TRBD1 (5 bases). V was trimmed by 1 base and J by 3 bases, leaving 6 bases between them. The CDR3 is 13 amino acids. CDR3 nucleotides: TGTGCCAGCAGTTTAGGACAGCACACTGAAGCTTTCTTT. Protein: CASSLGQHTEAFF.

This chain links TRBV4-3 with TRBJ2-7; D remains ambiguous. CDR1 is LGHNA and CDR2 is YSLEER in the germline V gene. The V gene lost 0 bases and the J gene lost 3 bases, with 12 bases spanning the gap. This CDR3 is 15 amino acids long. The CDR3 region is CASSQERLQFYEQYF. DNA of the CDR3: TGCGCCAGCAGCCAAGAGCGACTGCAATTCTACGAGCAGTACTTC.

Concerning this clone itself: The sample holds other DNA sequences that translate to the same CDR3. V and J are TRBV19 and TRBJ1-2; D is uncertain. The CDR3 runs to 12 residues. Germline CDR1 and CDR2: LNHDA and SQIVND (reference sequence). V was shortened by 3 bases and J by 5 bases, with 7 bases between the two germline ends. The CDR3 spells CASSIPGYGYTF. CDR3 in DNA: TGTGCCAGTAGTATCCCCGGGTATGGCTACACCTTC.